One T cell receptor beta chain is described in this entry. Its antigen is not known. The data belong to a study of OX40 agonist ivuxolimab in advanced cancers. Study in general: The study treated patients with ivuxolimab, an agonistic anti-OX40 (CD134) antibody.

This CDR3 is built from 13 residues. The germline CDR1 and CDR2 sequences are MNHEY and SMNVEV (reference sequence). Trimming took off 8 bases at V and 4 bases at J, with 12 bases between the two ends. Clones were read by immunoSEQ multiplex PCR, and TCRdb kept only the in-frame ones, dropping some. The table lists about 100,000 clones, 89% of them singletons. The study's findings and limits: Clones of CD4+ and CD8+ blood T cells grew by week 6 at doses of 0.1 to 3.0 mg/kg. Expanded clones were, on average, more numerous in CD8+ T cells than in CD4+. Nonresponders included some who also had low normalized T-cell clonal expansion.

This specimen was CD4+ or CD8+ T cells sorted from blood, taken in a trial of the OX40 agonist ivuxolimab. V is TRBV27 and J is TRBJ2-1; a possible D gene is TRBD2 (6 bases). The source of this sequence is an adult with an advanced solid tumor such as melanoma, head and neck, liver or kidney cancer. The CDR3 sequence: CASLGGVYNEQFF. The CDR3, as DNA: TGTGCCAGCTTGGGCGGGGTATACAATGAGCAGTTCTTC.